What follows are 26 T cell receptor beta chains derived from one specimen sequenced in a study of cytomegalovirus exposure and HLA in healthy donors. A multiplex PCR was run with 60 Vbeta primers and 13 Jbeta primers. Data came from immunoSEQ multiplex PCR; TCRdb stores just in-frame clones and leaves some out. The listing contains tens of thousands of clones. Sequenced input: PBMCs. These receptors were collected from a human donor in good health.

The chain carries TRBV19 and TRBJ2-1, with a tentative D call TRBD1 (6 bases). CDR3 length: 13 amino acids. The ends were cut back, 4 bases at V and 4 bases at J, with 8 bases in the middle. CDR1 is LNHDA and CDR2 is SQIVND in the germline V gene (reference sequence). Here the CDR3 reads CASSRTEYNEQFF. In nucleotides, the CDR3 is TGTGCCAGTAGTAGGACAGAATACAATGAGCAGTTCTTC.

For this clone: The sample has other DNA sequences that encode this CDR3 too. The CDR3 is CASSPDRVSPLHF. CDR3 sequence (DNA): TGTGCCAGTAGTCCTGACAGAGTTTCACCCCTCCACTTT. The J gene is TRBJ1-6, the V gene TRBV19; D is perhaps TRBD1 (5 bases). CDR3 length equals 13 residues. Between the trimmed V and J ends, which lost 5 bases and 9 bases, there was a span of 11 bases. Germline values: CDR1 LNHDA, CDR2 SQIVND (reference sequence).

V gene TRBV9 combines with J gene TRBJ2-2; 11 bases are shared with TRBD1. Germline-derived CDR1 and CDR2 are SGDLS and YYNGEE. The CDR3 length is 17 residues. V was pared by 4 bases and J by 5 bases, with 10 bases of the junction left unmatched. This CDR3 reads CASSPRTGGAQTGELFF. CDR3 nucleotide sequence: TGTGCCAGCAGCCCACGGACAGGGGGCGCACAGACCGGGGAGCTGTTTTTT.

To note about this clone: This CDR3 is also generated by other DNA sequences in the sample. This rearrangement joins TRBV30 to TRBJ2-2; D not resolved. The ends were cut back, 4 bases at V and 0 bases at J, with 9 bases in the middle. This CDR3 is 14 amino acids long. Germline V CDR1 and CDR2: GTSNPN, SVGIG (reference sequence). The CDR3 DNA reads TGTGCCTGGAAAGGCGGCACGAACACCGGGGAGCTGTTTTTT. It encodes CAWKGGTNTGELFF.

The chain recombines TRBV5-4 with TRBJ1-1, with D unclear. The CDR3 length is 14 residues. Germline V gives CDR1 SGHNT, CDR2 YYREEE (reference sequence). V dropped 0 bases and J dropped 2 bases, with 8 bases sitting between them. CDR3 in DNA: TGTGCCAGCAGCTTGGGGCACCTTAACACTGAAGCTTTCTTT. Protein product: CASSLGHLNTEAFF.

The chain links TRBV30 to TRBJ1-1, with D maybe TRBD1 (6 bases). The germline V and J ends were trimmed by 0 bases and 1 base, with 6 bases remaining between them. The CDR3 sequence is 13 residues long. Germline V gene lookup returns CDR1 GTSNPN and CDR2 SVGIG (reference sequence). The chain's CDR3 is CAWSVQGNTEAFF. CDR3 nucleotide sequence: TGTGCCTGGAGTGTACAGGGGAACACTGAAGCTTTCTTT.

Points on this clone: The same CDR3 can be traced to other DNA sequences in this sample. This chain links TRBV19 with TRBJ1-5, with 7 positions matching TRBD1. The CDR3 is 17 amino acids. Looked up from germline, CDR1 is LNHDA and CDR2 is SQIVND (reference sequence). Trimming took 6 bases from V and 1 from J; bases not matched to a gene: 12. This chain's CDR3 is CASSSPRGPMSNQPQHF. The CDR3, as DNA: TGTGCCAGTAGCTCACCGAGGGGGCCAATGAGCAATCAGCCCCAGCATTTT.

The chain employs TRBV4-1 and TRBJ1-4; TRBD1 agrees at 11 bases. After removal of 5 bases from V and 3 bases from J, the junction contained 2 bases not matched to a gene. The CDR3 has 15 amino acids. Germline V lookup: CDR1 MGHRA, CDR2 YSYEKL. Here the CDR3 DNA reads TGCGCCAGCAGCGGGACAGGGGGGCCTAATGAAAAACTGTTTTTT. Its translation is CASSGTGGPNEKLFF.

The chain links TRBV30 to TRBJ1-1; tentative D call: TRBD1 (5 bases). This CDR3 comprises 14 residues. V was clipped by 3 bases and J by 4 bases, with 15 bases between them. CDR1 is GTSNPN, CDR2 SVGIG, per germline (reference sequence). CDR3 in amino acids: CAWSDPGGGTEAFF. CDR3 sequence (DNA): TGTGCCTGGAGCGACCCCGGGGGAGGCACTGAAGCTTTCTTT.

J is TRBJ1-2 and V is TRBV18, with 10 bases identical to TRBD1. Germline values: CDR1 KGHSH, CDR2 LQKENI. The V segment lost 3 bases and the J segment 4 bases; nucleotides outside the gene matches: 14. The CDR3 runs to 18 residues. CDR3 nucleotide sequence: TGTGCCAGCTCACCTATGACAGGGGGCCAGAGTGTTAGCTATGGCTACACCTTC. It yields the protein CASSPMTGGQSVSYGYTF.

This chain links TRBV4-1 with TRBJ2-5, with 7 bases matching TRBD2. The CDR3 is made up of 16 amino acids. Germline V gene sequence: CDR1 MGHRA, CDR2 YSYEKL. V was pared by 0 bases and J by 5 bases, with 9 bases of the junction left unmatched. CDR3 sequence reads: CASSQEAGISRETQYF. The CDR3 coding sequence is TGCGCCAGCAGCCAAGAAGCGGGAATTAGCAGGGAGACCCAGTACTTC.

The CDR3 reads CSVEEWDWSGANVLTF. CDR3 nucleotides: TGCAGCGTTGAAGAGTGGGACTGGTCTGGGGCCAACGTCCTGACTTTC. The chain joins TRBV29-1 to TRBJ2-6, with D possibly TRBD2 on 6 matching bases. Trimming cost V 0 bases and J 1 base, with 10 bases left between them. In germline, CDR1 is SQVTM, CDR2 ANQGSEA. The CDR3 length is 16 residues.

The rearrangement links TRBV5-1 to TRBJ2-4; D is unclear. Trimming cost V 6 bases and J 6 bases, with 16 bases left between them. Germline V CDR1 and CDR2: SGHRS, YFSETQ. The CDR3 sequence is 14 residues long. CDR3 sequence (DNA): TGCGCCAGCACCTCCGGGTCTTCGGGAAACATTCAGTACTTC. It yields the protein CASTSGSSGNIQYF.

The chain joins TRBV19 to TRBJ2-7, with D possibly matching TRBD1 (6 bases). Between the trimmed V and J ends, which lost 5 bases and 1 base, there was a span of 12 bases. The CDR3 sequence is 14 residues long. Germline CDR1 and CDR2: LNHDA and SQIVND (reference sequence). This CDR3 reads CASSFLDSSYEQYF. As DNA, the CDR3 is TGTGCCAGTAGTTTCTTGGACAGTTCCTACGAGCAGTACTTC.

This rearrangement joins TRBV29-1 to TRBJ1-2, with 9 positions matching TRBD1. This CDR3 has 13 residues. Trimming cost V 6 bases and J 5 bases; bases outside gene matches: 7. In germline, CDR1 is SQVTM, CDR2 ANQGSEA. The CDR3 DNA reads as TGCAGCGTGGCTGGACAGGGGACTTATGGCTACACCTTC. It encodes CSVAGQGTYGYTF.

This chain connects TRBV19 to TRBJ2-7; tentatively, D is TRBD1 (6 bases). The germline V gene has CDR1 LNHDA and CDR2 SQIVND (reference sequence). There are 13 residues in the CDR3. Between the trimmed V and J ends, which lost 3 bases and 7 bases, there was a span of 13 bases. CDR3 sequence reads: CASSILGAVEQYF. The CDR3 nucleotides read TGTGCCAGTAGTATTCTGGGGGCGGTAGAGCAGTACTTC.

This chain connects TRBV18 to TRBJ2-2; D is undetermined. CDR1 is KGHSH, CDR2 LQKENI, per germline. Deletions cut 3 bases from V and 2 bases from J, with 4 bases between. The CDR3 is made up of 13 amino acids. The DNA for the CDR3 is TGTGCCAGCTCACCGTCTAACACCGGGGAGCTGTTTTTT. It translates to CASSPSNTGELFF.

The genes are TRBV5-1 and TRBJ2-3; 8 bases are a match to TRBD1. Germline V gives CDR1 SGHRS, CDR2 YFSETQ. V gave up 1 base and J gave up 3 bases; unmatched junction bases: 4. This CDR3 spans 15 amino acids. Written as DNA, the CDR3 is TGCGCCAGCAGCTTGACAGGGGGATGGACAGATACGCAGTATTTT. Amino acid sequence: CASSLTGGWTDTQYF.

V usage is TRBV27 and J usage is TRBJ1-6, with TRBD1 as a possible D gene (6 bases). The V end lost 6 bases, the J end lost 7 bases, and 16 bases lay between the germline ends. The CDR3 consists of 15 residues. Germline values: CDR1 MNHEY, CDR2 SMNVEV (reference sequence). The CDR3 DNA is TGTGCCAGCAGCCTGGCAGGGGCTATCAATTCACCCCTCCACTTT. Translation: CASSLAGAINSPLHF.

This clone is deemed medium-sized by its frequency. J is TRBJ1-2 and V is TRBV6-5; D remains unclear. Germline V gene sequence: CDR1 MNHEY, CDR2 SVGAGI. The ends were cut back, 5 bases at V and 6 bases at J, with 19 bases in the middle. The CDR3 totals 15 residues. The CDR3 sequence: CASSTRTGIIHGYTF. The DNA for the CDR3 is TGTGCCAGCAGTACCCGAACCGGGATAATCCATGGCTACACCTTC.

This rearrangement joins TRBV19 to TRBJ1-4; TRBD1 matches 7 bases. The CDR3 consists of 15 residues. V was pared by 4 bases and J by 5 bases, with 7 bases of the junction left unmatched. The V gene's germline CDR1 is LNHDA and CDR2 SQIVND (reference sequence). As DNA, the CDR3 is TGTGCCAGTAGTACCCGACAGGGAGGAAATGAAAAACTGTTTTTT. It specifies CASSTRQGGNEKLFF.

The genes are TRBV18 and TRBJ2-3; 14 nucleotides agree with TRBD2. The CDR3 loop spans 17 amino acids. J was trimmed by 3 bases and V by 3 bases; bases with no gene match: 5. CDR1 and CDR2 (germline): KGHSH, LQKENI. CDR3 sequence (DNA): TGTGCCAGCTCACCGCGGACTAGCGGGGGGTTAACAGATACGCAGTATTTT. Translated, it gives CASSPRTSGGLTDTQYF.

The rearrangement joins TRBV19 to TRBJ1-4; D remains unclear. The V gene's germline CDR1 is LNHDA and CDR2 SQIVND (reference sequence). V was trimmed by 5 bases and J by 5 bases, leaving 12 bases between them. The CDR3 length is 14 residues. CDR3 residues: CASSGRVSNEKLFF. The CDR3 DNA is TGTGCCAGTAGTGGCCGGGTTTCGAATGAAAAACTGTTTTTT.

J is TRBJ2-1 and V is TRBV19, with TRBD1 matching over 7 bases. The V gene end was trimmed by 3 bases and the J gene end by 2 bases; junction bases not matched to a gene: 4. This CDR3 contains 15 residues. CDR1 and CDR2 (germline): LNHDA, SQIVND (reference sequence). CDR3 loop: CASSMDRKAYNEQFF. The CDR3, as DNA: TGTGCCAGTAGTATGGACAGGAAGGCCTACAATGAGCAGTTCTTC. Combining the CDR3 with reference TRBV19 and TRBJ2-1 gives the whole variable domain DGGITQSPKYLFRKEGQNVTLSCEQNLNHDAMYWYRQDPGQGLRLIYYSQIVNDFQKGDIAEGYSVSREKKESFPLTVTSAQKNPTAFYLCASSMDRKAYNEQFFGPGTRLTVL.

The gene calls are TRBV6-5 and TRBJ2-5; perhaps TRBD2 as D (6 bases). The CDR3 loop spans 14 amino acids. Looked up from germline, CDR1 is MNHEY and CDR2 is SVGAGI. V lost 7 bases, J lost 6 bases, and 18 bases lay in between. CDR3 residues: CASNQGAGGKTQYF. DNA for the CDR3: TGTGCCAGCAATCAAGGAGCTGGGGGGAAGACCCAGTACTTC.

The V call is TRBV27, the J call TRBJ1-5; 8 bases agree with TRBD1. V lost 4 bases, J lost 1 base, and 3 bases stayed unmatched. CDR3 length: 15 residues. CDR1 and CDR2 (germline): MNHEY, SMNVEV (reference sequence). The CDR3 sequence is CASSSTGVSNQPQHF. CDR3 coding DNA: TGTGCCAGCAGTTCGACAGGGGTCAGCAATCAGCCCCAGCATTTT.